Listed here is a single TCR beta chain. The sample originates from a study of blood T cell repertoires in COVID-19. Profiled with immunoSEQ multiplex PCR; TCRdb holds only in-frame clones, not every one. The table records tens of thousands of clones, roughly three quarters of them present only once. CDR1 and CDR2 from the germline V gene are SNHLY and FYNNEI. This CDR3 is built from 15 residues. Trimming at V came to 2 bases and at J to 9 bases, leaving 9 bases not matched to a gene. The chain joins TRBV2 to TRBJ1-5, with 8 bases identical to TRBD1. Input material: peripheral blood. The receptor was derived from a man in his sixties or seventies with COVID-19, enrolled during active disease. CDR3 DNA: TGTGCCAGCAGTGAACAGGGAGGACAGGGAGGGCCCCAGCATTTT. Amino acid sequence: CASSEQGGQGGPQHF.